These T cell receptor beta chains were read from a single sample in a study of metastatic and nonmetastatic thyroid tumors. TCRdb re-clonotyped the PCR reads through MiXCR. The sample carries some 28,000 clones, roughly 4% recorded once. The sample taken for sequencing was blood. These receptors all come from a male donor with papillary thyroid cancer or a benign thyroid nodule (not recorded which). Some clones in this sample may be carry-over from other donors' samples. The CDR3 runs from the conserved cysteine through the conserved F or W. Fields, in order: V gene, J gene, D gene, clone size, CDR3 DNA, CDR3 protein. D genes are given only for firm matches. Clone sizes are given selectively: once, few, many, or a class where the clone is expanded.

V gene: TRBV27
J gene: TRBJ2-1
D gene: TRBD2
clone size: many
CDR3 DNA: TGTGCCAGCAGTTTCAGCGGGAGTGGCCACAATGAGCAGTTCTTC
CDR3 protein: CASSFSGSGHNEQFF

V gene: TRBV5-1
J gene: TRBJ2-3
D gene: .
clone size: .
CDR3 DNA: TGCGCCAGCAGCTTGGCCCAGCCAGGGAGATCCGATACGCATTATTTT
CDR3 protein: CASSLAQPGRSDTHYF

V gene: TRBV29-1
J gene: TRBJ1-2
D gene: .
clone size: many
CDR3 DNA: TGCAGCGTTGAAGACGACGATGGGGGCGGCTACACCTTC
CDR3 protein: CSVEDDDGGGYTF

V gene: TRBV6-1
J gene: TRBJ2-1
D gene: TRBD2
clone size: medium-sized
CDR3 DNA: TGTGCCAGCAGTGAATCGCCTAGCGGGACCTACAATGAGCAGTTCTTC
CDR3 protein: CASSESPSGTYNEQFF

V gene: TRBV30
J gene: TRBJ2-4
D gene: TRBD1
clone size: many
CDR3 DNA: TGTGCCTGGAGCGCGGACAGGGCCCTAGCCAAAAACATTCAGTACTTC
CDR3 protein: CAWSADRALAKNIQYF

V gene: TRBV6-1
J gene: TRBJ2-1
D gene: .
clone size: .
CDR3 DNA: TGTGCCAGCAGTCAAGGGTACAATGAGCAGTTCTTC
CDR3 protein: CASSQGYNEQFF

V gene: TRBV19
J gene: TRBJ2-7
D gene: .
clone size: medium-sized
CDR3 DNA: TGTGCCAGTAGTATAGCTTCCGGGGGCGAGCAGTACTTC
CDR3 protein: CASSIASGGEQYF

V gene: TRBV7-8
J gene: TRBJ1-4
D gene: .
clone size: many
CDR3 DNA: TGTGCCAGCAGCTTCGTGGGGGGGTACAAAAATGAAAAACTGTTTTTT
CDR3 protein: CASSFVGGYKNEKLFF

V gene: TRBV6-2/TRBV6-3
J gene: TRBJ2-7
D gene: .
clone size: few
CDR3 DNA: TGTGCCAGCAGTAGGGCAGACCCTACGAACGAGCAGTACTTC
CDR3 protein: CASSRADPTNEQYF

V gene: TRBV12-3/TRBV12-4
J gene: TRBJ2-7
D gene: .
clone size: .
CDR3 DNA: TGTGCCAGCAGGGGGGCCAACTACGAGCAGTACTTC
CDR3 protein: CASRGANYEQYF

V gene: TRBV7-2
J gene: TRBJ2-7
D gene: .
clone size: few
CDR3 DNA: TGTGCCAGCAGCTACCGGATATTCACCTACGAGCAGTACTTC
CDR3 protein: CASSYRIFTYEQYF

V gene: TRBV6-5
J gene: TRBJ2-7
D gene: .
clone size: .
CDR3 DNA: TGTGCCAGCAGTTACCTGGCCCGCAGGGAGCAGTACTTC
CDR3 protein: CASSYLARREQYF

V gene: TRBV28
J gene: TRBJ2-2
D gene: TRBD2
clone size: many
CDR3 DNA: TGTGCCAGCAGGGGGACTAGCGGGAGGAACACCGGGGAGCTGTTTTTT
CDR3 protein: CASRGTSGRNTGELFF